The 17 T cell receptor beta chains listed next were all sequenced from one sample in a study of T-cell reconstitution after alpha-beta-depleted transplantation in children. Unique molecular identifiers were incorporated into the prepared TCRbeta library. TCRdb processed the PCR reads anew with MiXCR; each CDR3 protein has one entry. The data show approximately 640,000 distinct CDR3 sequences, 16% seen once. Sample: PBMCs from the stem cell graft donor, taken from the stem cell graft. The receptor source for this set is a human donor who donated a stem cell graft to a child with acute myeloid leukemia.

The chain couples TRBV7-8 to TRBJ1-1, with D perhaps matching TRBD1 (5 bases). Germline V lookup: CDR1 SGHVS, CDR2 FQNEAQ. V was pared by 1 base and J by 7 bases, with 16 bases between. The length of the CDR3 is 15 residues. The CDR3 reads CASSLGLTGNYEAFF. CDR3 sequence (DNA): TGTGCCAGCAGCTTAGGTTTAACAGGAAACTATGAAGCTTTCTTT. Full variable domain (rest looked up from reference TRBV7-8 and TRBJ1-1): GAGVSQSPRYKVAKRGQDVALRCDPISGHVSLFWYQQALGQGPEFLTYFQNEAQLDKSGLPSDRFFAERPEGSVSTLKIQRTQQEDSAVYLCASSLGLTGNYEAFFGQGTRLTVV.

This clonotype was counted only a few times. The rearrangement links TRBV20-1 to TRBJ2-1; the D gene is possibly TRBD2 (5 bases). Germline V lookup: CDR1 DFQATT, CDR2 SNEGSKA (reference sequence). V was shortened by 5 bases and J by 3 bases, with 20 bases between the two germline ends. There are 16 residues in the CDR3. CDR3 residues: CSAFPPLSRGYNEQFF. The CDR3 bases are TGCAGTGCTTTTCCCCCTTTAAGTCGGGGCTACAATGAGCAGTTCTTC.

In this sample, this clonotype turned up a few times. This chain joins TRBV4-3 and TRBJ2-5; weak D call: TRBD2 (6 bases). V dropped 0 bases and J dropped 4 bases, with 12 bases sitting between them. The CDR3 sequence is 15 residues long. Germline V gene data show CDR1 as LGHNA and CDR2 as YSLEER. CDR3 in amino acids: CASSQDGGRGETQYF. CDR3 in DNA: TGCGCCAGCAGCCAAGACGGAGGGCGGGGAGAGACCCAGTACTTC.

The chain combines TRBV7-7 with TRBJ2-2; D might be TRBD1 (6 bases). V lost 5 bases and J 6 bases, leaving 10 bases between the germline ends. Per germline, CDR1 SSHAT and CDR2 FNYEAQ (reference sequence). CDR3 length: 13 residues. The CDR3: CASSLDRSGELFF. CDR3 sequence (DNA): TGTGCCAGCAGCCTGGACAGATCCGGGGAGCTGTTTTTT.

The chain carries TRBV11-2 and TRBJ1-5; TRBD1 agrees at 7 bases. The trim removed 3 bases at V and 0 bases at J, leaving 17 bases unmatched. Per germline, CDR1 SGHAT and CDR2 FQNNGV. The CDR3 spans 20 residues. The CDR3 DNA sequence: TGTGCCAGCAGCTTGTCAGGGGGGGGACAGAGAGGGTATAGCAATCAGCCCCAGCATTTT. It yields the protein CASSLSGGGQRGYSNQPQHF.

At least ten counts were recorded for this clonotype. CDR3 DNA sequence: TGCAGTGCCGCCGGGACTAGAGGACACTACGAGCAGTACTTC. Its translation is CSAAGTRGHYEQYF. The rearrangement joins TRBV20-1 to TRBJ2-7; TRBD2 agrees at 8 bases. Trimming took 6 bases from V and 3 from J; bases not matched to a gene: 10. Germline V gene sequence: CDR1 DFQATT, CDR2 SNEGSKA (reference sequence). This CDR3 spans 14 amino acids.

The table lists this clonotype with many counts. J is TRBJ2-7 and V is TRBV29-1; TRBD1 matches 8 bases. CDR1 and CDR2 from the germline V gene are SQVTM and ANQGSEA. The CDR3 is 12 amino acids. Trimming cost V 6 bases and J 4 bases; bases outside gene matches: 5. CDR3 amino acids: CSVTGQGYEQYF. In nucleotides, the CDR3 is TGCAGCGTGACTGGACAGGGATACGAGCAGTACTTC.

This clonotype has at least ten counts. This sequence joins TRBV6-5 and TRBJ2-7, with D possibly matching TRBD2 (7 bases). V gave up 0 bases and J gave up 1 base, with 13 bases separating them. CDR1 and CDR2 from the germline V gene are MNHEY and SVGAGI. The CDR3 extends over 16 amino acids. Here the CDR3 reads CASSYSRRGGSYEQYF. The CDR3, as DNA: TGTGCCAGCAGTTACTCGAGGAGGGGGGGTTCCTACGAGCAGTACTTC.

This clonotype was seen ten or more times. This chain uses TRBV5-5 with TRBJ2-3; D is tentatively TRBD1 or TRBD2 (5 bases each). From germline, CDR1 is SGHKS and CDR2 YYEKEE (reference sequence). V was cut by 4 bases and J by 3 bases, with 15 bases left in between. CDR3 size: 15 residues. The CDR3 coding sequence is TGTGCCAGCAGCGTACCCTTCGGGGCAACAGATACGCAGTATTTT. Amino acid sequence: CASSVPFGATDTQYF.

This clonotype was counted only a few times. J is TRBJ2-4 and V is TRBV7-2; the D gene is possibly TRBD1 (5 bases). CDR1 is SGHTA and CDR2 is FQGNSA in the germline V gene. Trimming removed 4 bases at V and 7 bases at J, with 14 bases between. The CDR3 spans 14 residues. As DNA, the CDR3 is TGTGCCAGCAGCTCCCGACAGTCTGGCAACATTCAGTACTTC. Translating gives CASSSRQSGNIQYF.

This clonotype was found many times. This chain joins TRBV12-3 or TRBV12-4 and TRBJ2-3; D gene unclear. The V end was cut by 3 bases, the J end by 2 bases, with 15 bases between. This CDR3 has 16 amino acids. CDR3 DNA: TGTGCCAGCAGTTTCGGAATTGCGTCGATCACAGATACGCAGTATTTT. Its translation: CASSFGIASITDTQYF.

This clonotype was picked up a small number of times. The rearrangement uses TRBV6-5 and TRBJ1-1, with D perhaps TRBD1 (5 bases). The CDR3 has 16 amino acids. The V end lost 0 bases, the J end lost 4 bases, and 15 bases lay between the germline ends. Per germline, CDR1 MNHEY and CDR2 SVGAGI. CDR3 nucleotides: TGTGCCAGCAGTTACTCCGGTCAATCGGGGACCACTGAAGCTTTCTTT. Amino acids: CASSYSGQSGTTEAFF.

This clonotype has ten or more counts. J is TRBJ2-1 and V is TRBV20-1; D is undetermined. The CDR3 covers 14 residues. Trimming pared 5 bases from V and 6 bases from J, leaving 17 bases between. Per germline, CDR1 DFQATT and CDR2 SNEGSKA (reference sequence). In nucleotides, the CDR3 is TGCAGTGCTTCCCTAGGCATCCTTGGCAATGAGCAGTTCTTC. Its translation is CSASLGILGNEQFF.

The chain uses TRBV7-2 and TRBJ2-3; tentative D call: TRBD1 (5 bases). From germline, CDR1 is SGHTA and CDR2 FQGNSA. The V and J ends lost 5 bases and 0 bases respectively, with 12 bases between them. The CDR3 is 15 amino acids. The CDR3 here is CASSRAQGSTDTQYF. CDR3 in DNA: TGTGCCAGCAGCCGCGCGCAGGGCAGCACAGATACGCAGTATTTT.

This clonotype was observed at least ten times. CDR3 bases: TGCAGTGCTTCAGAGCCGGCAGATAGTATTTCGAACACTGAAGCTTTCTTT. Residues: CSASEPADSISNTEAFF. The rearrangement links TRBV20-1 to TRBJ1-1; D call uncertain. The V gene lost 5 bases and the J gene lost 1 base, with 23 bases spanning the gap. The CDR3 is made up of 17 amino acids. The germline V gene has CDR1 DFQATT and CDR2 SNEGSKA (reference sequence).

This clonotype has a count of ten or more. V gene TRBV5-1 combines with J gene TRBJ2-6; D remains unclear. The V and J ends lost 5 bases and 4 bases respectively, with 4 bases between them. The CDR3 runs 12 residues. CDR1 and CDR2 from the germline V gene are SGHRS and YFSETQ. The CDR3 coding sequence is TGCGCCAGCAGGGAAGGGGCCAACGTCCTGACTTTC. This codes for CASREGANVLTF.

This clonotype has a handful of counts. The chain joins TRBV3-1 to TRBJ1-6; possibly TRBD1 for D (6 bases). The CDR3 runs 13 residues. Germline V CDR1 and CDR2: LGHDT, YNNKEL (reference sequence). V shed 3 bases and J shed 7 bases, with 7 bases lying between them. Written as DNA, the CDR3 is TGTGCCAGCAGCCACGACAGGAATTCACCCCTCCACTTT. This gives the protein CASSHDRNSPLHF.